The subject of this entry is one T cell receptor (beta chain). These data originate in a study of T cell changes during pregnancy in multiple sclerosis. The assay was immunoSEQ multiplex PCR, and TCRdb's table has in-frame clones only and misses some. The data show about 38,000 clones, 85% to 90% seen once. The CDR3 consists of 15 residues. V lost 0 bases and J lost 4, with 11 bases in between. CDR1 and CDR2 from the germline V gene are SGHDT and YYEEEE. The receptor was isolated from a female donor with multiple sclerosis, enrolled in a pregnancy study. The rearrangement joins TRBV5-6 to TRBJ2-1, with D perhaps matching TRBD1 (5 bases). The sample was CD8+ T cells from peripheral blood mononuclear cells, taken in the third trimester of pregnancy. The CDR3 region is CASSLGSGHYNEQFF. The CDR3, as DNA: TGTGCCAGCAGCTTGGGTTCAGGGCATTACAATGAGCAGTTCTTC.